This T cell receptor beta chain was found in a study of T cells in Graves' hyperthyroidism and ophthalmopathy. In its sample, this clonotype was seen a few times. The source material, RNA transcripts, was used to amplify TCR beta CDR3 regions. First-round RT-PCR of the TCR CDR3 relied on the HTBI primer set. TCRdb re-called the multiplex PCR reads with MiXCR, one entry per CDR3 protein. Of approximately 600,000 distinct CDR3 sequences detected, around 16% appear once; the ten largest clones hold less than 4.5%. This CDR3 contains 15 residues. With 5 bases removed from V and 0 bases from J, the gap between germline ends came to 11 bases. The germline CDR1 and CDR2 sequences are SGHTA and FQGNSA.

This TCR derives from a woman aged 25-40 years with Graves' hyperthyroidism. The V and J genes are TRBV7-2 and TRBJ1-3; D is undetermined. The sample taken for sequencing was blood. CDR3 nucleotide sequence: TGTGCCAGCAGCCCAACATTAAACTCTGGAAACACCATATATTTT. It yields the protein CASSPTLNSGNTIYF.